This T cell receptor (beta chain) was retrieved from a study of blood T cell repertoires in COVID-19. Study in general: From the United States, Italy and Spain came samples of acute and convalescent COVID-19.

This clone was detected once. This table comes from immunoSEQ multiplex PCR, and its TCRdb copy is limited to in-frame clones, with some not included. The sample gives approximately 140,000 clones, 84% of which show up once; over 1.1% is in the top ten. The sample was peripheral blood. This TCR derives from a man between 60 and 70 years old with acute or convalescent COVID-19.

The CDR3 loop is CSVGRGSNYGYTF. CDR3 coding DNA: TGCAGCGTTGGAAGGGGGTCTAACTATGGCTACACCTTC. The rearrangement uses TRBV29-1 and TRBJ1-2, with D possibly matching TRBD1 (6 bases). V dropped 4 bases and J dropped 0 bases, with 9 bases sitting between them. Germline values: CDR1 SQVTM, CDR2 ANQGSEA. This CDR3 region has 13 residues.